This T cell receptor (beta chain) came from a study of beta chain features in type 1 diabetes. The CDR3 has 15 residues. The germline V gene encodes CDR1 SGHDN and CDR2 FVKESK. V lost 6 bases, J lost 4 bases, and 7 bases stayed unmatched. One heparinised blood draw, averaging about 0.11 L, came from each donor. The authors obtained over 95% purity in all sorted populations. Overall study results and limits: Naive, central memory and Treg TCRB repertoires seemed to resemble each other more closely in patients than they did in healthy donors. In patients and controls equally, PCR might favor templates that are shorter. There was a moderate but significant shortening of TCRB CDR3s in all four CD4+ subsets of Type 1 diabetes patients.

This clone was picked up many times. Its antigen is unknown. Other DNA sequences within the sample encode an identical CDR3. The authors reverse transcribed all of the isolated RNA, so sequencing captured expressed TCRB transcripts. The data were produced by immunoSEQ multiplex PCR, yet TCRdb's version contains in-frame clones alone and is incomplete. The table records some 350,000 clones, 9.6% of them present only once. The sample taken for sequencing was central memory CD4+ T cells from blood. The chain has TRBV14 and TRBJ2-1, with 9 bases fitting TRBD1. This TCR derives from a young man with type 1 diabetes. The CDR3 spells CASSPSGTGYNEQFF. DNA of the CDR3: TGTGCCAGCAGTCCATCCGGGACAGGGTACAATGAGCAGTTCTTC.